This T cell receptor (beta chain) was profiled in a study of control samples from healthy donors and cancer patients (dated by TCRdb to 2020 to 2022). From the germline V gene, CDR1 is MNHEY and CDR2 is SVGAGI. The CDR3, from cysteine to phenylalanine, totals 15 residues. The CDR3 DNA has 45 bases and is translated from base 1. The junction shows trimming of 2 bases on V and 1 base on J, plus 11 bases between the germline ends. Library preparation was by the immunoSEQ multiplex PCR assay. Imported from immuneACCESS, the table was reduced by TCRdb to in-frame sequences with V and J called. These copies leave out some clones; in studies compared against another copy, an unresolved V gene accounts for under half, and the cause of the remainder is not known. The sample yields over 150,000 clones; about 94% were counted once. The ten most abundant clones make up around 6.2% of the sample. Regarding this clone: Its antigen remains unidentified. Base qualities are not provided; no much larger clone lies one nucleotide away.

The sequence was collected from a man aged 40-55 years in good health. The chain employs TRBV6-5 and TRBJ1-1, and perhaps TRBD1 as D gene, on 6 matching bases. The sample taken for sequencing was blood. The sequenced DNA is TGTGCCAGCAGTTACACCCCGACAGGGAACACTGAAGCTTTCTTT. This gives the protein CASSYTPTGNTEAFF.